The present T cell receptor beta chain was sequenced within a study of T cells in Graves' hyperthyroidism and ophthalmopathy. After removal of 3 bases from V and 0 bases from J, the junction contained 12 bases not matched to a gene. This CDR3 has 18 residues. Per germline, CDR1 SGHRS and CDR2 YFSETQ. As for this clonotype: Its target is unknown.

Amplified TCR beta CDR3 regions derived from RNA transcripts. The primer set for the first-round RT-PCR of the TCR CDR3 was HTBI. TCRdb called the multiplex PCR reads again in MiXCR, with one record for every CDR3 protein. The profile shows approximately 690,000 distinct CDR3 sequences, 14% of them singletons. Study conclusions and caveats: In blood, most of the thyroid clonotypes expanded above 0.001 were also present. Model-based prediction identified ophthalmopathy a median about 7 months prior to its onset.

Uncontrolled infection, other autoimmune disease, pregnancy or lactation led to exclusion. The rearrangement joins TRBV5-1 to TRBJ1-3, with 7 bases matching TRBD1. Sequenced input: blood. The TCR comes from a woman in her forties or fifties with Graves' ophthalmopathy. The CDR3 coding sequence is TGCGCCAGCAGCTCGAGACAGGGCCGACCAAGCTCTGGAAACACCATATATTTT. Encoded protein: CASSSRQGRPSSGNTIYF.